The 28 T cell receptor beta chains below come from one sample, sequenced in a study of blood T cells in healthy people across ages. Using a J-beta primer mix together with a sample-barcoded 5' primer, a second PCR was run for roughly 7 to 12 cycles. Using its own MiXCR run on the 5' RACE reads, TCRdb lists one record per CDR3 protein. The sample shows hundreds of thousands of distinct CDR3 sequences, 46% of them seen only once. Specimen: blood. The receptors stem from a man older than 75 in good health.

The chain combines TRBV29-1 with TRBJ1-4; 9 bases are a match to TRBD1. The CDR3 is made up of 14 amino acids. Germline V CDR1 and CDR2: SQVTM, ANQGSEA. Germline trimming cut 2 bases from V and 8 bases from J; bases unmatched to any gene: 6. DNA of the CDR3: TGCAGCGTTGAACACGGGACAGGGAAAGAAAAACTGTTTTTT. It specifies CSVEHGTGKEKLFF.

This clonotype was counted many times. The chain couples TRBV3-1 to TRBJ2-7; D possibly corresponds to TRBD2 (5 bases). The CDR3 has 16 residues. The germline gives CDR1 LGHDT, CDR2 YNNKEL (reference sequence). V was clipped by 4 bases and J by 1 base, with 17 bases between them. In nucleotides, the CDR3 is TGTGCCAGCAGCCCCGACGGGATTTCCCAGTCCTACGAGCAGTACTTC. Translating it yields CASSPDGISQSYEQYF.

This rearrangement joins TRBV9 to TRBJ2-7; TRBD2 agrees at 7 bases. Germline V gives CDR1 SGDLS, CDR2 YYNGEE. Germline trimming cut 0 bases from V and 1 base from J; bases unmatched to any gene: 7. CDR3 length equals 16 residues. The CDR3 reads CASSVGWGGDSYEQYF. The CDR3 bases are TGTGCCAGCAGCGTAGGATGGGGGGGGGATTCCTACGAGCAGTACTTC.

This clonotype was picked up a small number of times. This chain uses TRBV20-1 with TRBJ1-5, with D possibly matching TRBD1 (5 bases). CDR1 and CDR2 (germline): DFQATT, SNEGSKA (reference sequence). V lost 6 bases to trimming and J lost 0 bases, with 12 bases between them. The CDR3 runs 14 residues. This CDR3 is CSAIRGFSNQPQHF. In DNA form, the CDR3 reads TGCAGTGCAATCCGGGGCTTTAGCAATCAGCCCCAGCATTTT.

The rearrangement uses TRBV20-1 and TRBJ1-5, with TRBD1 identical over 7 bases. This CDR3 is built from 14 residues. CDR1 and CDR2 from the germline V gene are DFQATT and SNEGSKA (reference sequence). The junction had 9 bases not matched to a gene; V was cut back by 6 bases and J by 4 bases. The CDR3 protein is CSAQGQTGNQPQHF. For the CDR3, the DNA is TGCAGTGCCCAGGGACAGACAGGTAATCAGCCCCAGCATTTT.

The chain uses TRBV3-1 and TRBJ2-1; 7 bases line up with TRBD2. The CDR3 extends over 14 amino acids. Unmatched junction bases numbered 8, after V lost 5 bases and J lost 7 bases. CDR1 is LGHDT, CDR2 YNNKEL, per germline (reference sequence). CDR3 sequence reads: CASSGLVSVNEQFF. For the CDR3, the DNA is TGTGCCAGCAGCGGACTAGTGAGTGTGAATGAGCAGTTCTTC.

This clonotype was seen more than once but under ten times. The chain is built from TRBV20-1 and TRBJ2-1, with a possible D match to TRBD2 (5 bases). Trimming removed 2 bases at V and 11 bases at J, with 13 bases between. The germline V gene has CDR1 DFQATT and CDR2 SNEGSKA (reference sequence). The length of the CDR3 is 12 residues. CDR3 DNA: TGCAGTGCTAGAATCAGCGGTGAACAGCAGTTCTTC. Translation: CSARISGEQQFF.

This clonotype was detected only a few times. This chain links TRBV5-5 with TRBJ2-7; D not certain. Germline V gives CDR1 SGHKS, CDR2 YYEKEE (reference sequence). The germline V and J ends were trimmed by 1 base and 0 bases, with 11 bases remaining between them. CDR3 length: 15 residues. CDR3 region: CASSLPPPSSYEQYF. In DNA, the CDR3 is TGTGCCAGCAGCTTGCCGCCACCGAGCTCCTACGAGCAGTACTTC.

V is TRBV6-2 or TRBV6-3 and J is TRBJ2-3; D might be TRBD2 (6 bases). This CDR3 is 17 amino acids long. The germline gives CDR1 MNHEY, CDR2 SVGEGT. Trimming took off 0 bases at V and 5 bases at J, with 18 bases between the two ends. The CDR3 DNA reads as TGTGCCAGCAGTTACTCCAAGGAGCGGGTCCTCCGAGATACGCAGTATTTT. Translating gives CASSYSKERVLRDTQYF.

Comments on this clonotype: A much more abundant neighbour one base away suggests this may be a read error. The chain combines TRBV7-3 with TRBJ2-5; possibly TRBD1 for D (7 bases). The CDR3 loop spans 13 amino acids. Germline V lookup: CDR1 SGHTA, CDR2 FQGTGA. The CDR3 DNA reads TGTGCCGGCAGCCCAGGGGGGAGAGAGACCCAGTACTTC. Encoded protein: CAGSPGGRETQYF. Based on the CDR3 plus reference TRBV7-3 and TRBJ2-5, the full variable domain is GAGVSQTPSNKVTEKGKYVELRCDPISGHTALYWYRQSLGQGPEFLIYFQGTGAADDSGLPNDRFFAVRPEGSVSTLKIQRTERGDSAVYLCAGSPGGRETQYFGPGTRLLVL.

The sample holds a few counts of this clonotype. V gene TRBV10-3 combines with J gene TRBJ2-1, with 13 bases lining up with TRBD2. In germline, CDR1 is ENHRY, CDR2 SYGVKD. Trimming at V came to 7 bases and at J to 7 bases, leaving 7 bases not matched to a gene. The CDR3 contains 15 residues. The chain's CDR3 is CAIKAGTSGKNEQFF. The CDR3 DNA reads TGTGCCATCAAGGCAGGGACTAGCGGGAAGAATGAGCAGTTCTTC.

The CDR3 sequence: CASSLNRDGLYGYTF. CDR3 nucleotide sequence: TGTGCCAGCAGCCTTAACCGGGACGGACTCTATGGCTACACCTTC. V gene TRBV5-5 combines with J gene TRBJ1-2; a weak D match, TRBD1 (5 bases). The germline V gene has CDR1 SGHKS and CDR2 YYEKEE (reference sequence). Trimming removed 4 bases from V and 4 bases from J, with 17 bases in between. The CDR3 has 15 amino acids.

J is TRBJ2-5 and V is TRBV5-1; 14 bases agree with TRBD2. This CDR3 is built from 14 residues. V was pared by 4 bases and J by 11 bases, with 7 bases of the junction left unmatched. Germline-derived CDR1 and CDR2 are SGHRS and YFSETQ. The DNA for the CDR3 is TGCGCCAGCAGCCAGACTAGCGGGAGGGTAGAGCAGTACTTC. Protein product: CASSQTSGRVEQYF.

In this sample, this clonotype turned up a few times. The chain recombines TRBV29-1 with TRBJ2-5, with a tentative D call TRBD2 (6 bases). V was clipped by 4 bases and J by 2 bases, with 14 bases between them. CDR3 length equals 14 residues. Per germline, CDR1 SQVTM and CDR2 ANQGSEA. The CDR3 reads CSVAGTRGQETQYF. CDR3 coding DNA: TGCAGCGTTGCCGGGACGCGGGGACAAGAGACCCAGTACTTC.

In its sample, this clonotype was seen many times. The rearrangement joins TRBV29-1 to TRBJ2-7, with D perhaps TRBD2 (5 bases). The CDR3 covers 13 residues. V was clipped by 5 bases and J by 5 bases, with 16 bases between them. CDR1 is SQVTM, CDR2 ANQGSEA, per germline. The CDR3: CSVSSPTRDEQYF. The CDR3 coding sequence is TGCAGCGTTAGCTCTCCGACGCGGGACGAGCAGTACTTC.

V is TRBV20-1 and J is TRBJ2-3; 7 bases agree with TRBD1. The CDR3 sequence is 13 residues long. Germline CDR1 reads DFQATT; CDR2 reads SNEGSKA (reference sequence). V was clipped by 1 base and J by 6 bases; unmatched bases: 4. The CDR3, as DNA: TGCAGTGCTAGAGGAGGGGGCGTGGATACGCAGTATTTT. This codes for CSARGGGVDTQYF.

This clonotype was counted at least ten times. The chain uses TRBV12-3 or TRBV12-4 and TRBJ2-7; 9 nucleotides line up with TRBD2. The trim removed 6 bases at V and 7 bases at J, leaving 16 bases unmatched. The CDR3 runs to 16 residues. The CDR3 nucleotides are TGTGCCAGCAGCCAAGAAAGCGCGGGAGGGCGGCTGGAGCAGTACTTC. It codes for CASSQESAGGRLEQYF.

This clonotype was seen a handful of times. The chain uses TRBV7-2 and TRBJ2-5, with D possibly matching TRBD2 (5 bases). This CDR3 region has 11 residues. V shed 5 bases and J shed 7 bases, with 8 bases lying between them. The germline gives CDR1 SGHTA, CDR2 FQGNSA. CDR3 bases: TGTGCCAGCAGCGCGGGTCGGACCCAGTACTTC. Its protein product is CASSAGRTQYF.

The rearrangement links TRBV28 to TRBJ2-7; 10 nucleotides line up with TRBD1. V trimming: 5 bases; J trimming: 6 bases; junction bases outside the gene matches: 16. Germline V gene data show CDR1 as MDHEN and CDR2 as SYDVKM. This CDR3 comprises 17 residues. CDR3 nucleotides: TGTGCCAGCAGTCCATGGGGGACAGGGGCCGGGGTCGGCGAGCAGTACTTC. The encoded protein is CASSPWGTGAGVGEQYF.

The CDR3 loop reads CSARELGQGVHEQYF. The CDR3 DNA reads TGCAGTGCTAGAGAGCTAGGACAGGGTGTCCACGAGCAGTACTTC. V and J are TRBV20-1 and TRBJ2-5, with 8 bases lining up with TRBD1. TRBJ2-7 matches the DNA end more closely, so the J call is doubtful. This CDR3 comprises 15 residues. CDR1 and CDR2 (germline): DFQATT, SNEGSKA (reference sequence).

In the case of this clonotype: One end of the junction varies from germline; a read error may be responsible. The chain recombines TRBV6-2 or TRBV6-3 with TRBJ2-3, with D perhaps TRBD2 (6 bases). This CDR3 comprises 14 residues. Germline values: CDR1 MNHEY, CDR2 SVGEGT. The CDR3 DNA is TGTGTCAGCAAGGATGGGCTTAGCGGAGATACGCAGTATTTT. This gives the protein CVSKDGLSGDTQYF.

Comment on this clonotype: A junction end diverges from the germline sequence, so it may reflect a read error. The rearrangement uses TRBV10-3 and TRBJ1-2, with D possibly matching TRBD1 (5 bases). Germline CDR1 ENHRY, CDR2 SYGVKD. The CDR3 spans 15 residues. The CDR3, as DNA: TGTGCCATCGGTGGAACAGGAACTACTAACGATGGCTACACCTTC. It yields the protein CAIGGTGTTNDGYTF.

The chain is built from TRBV10-3 and TRBJ2-1; 9 bases line up with TRBD2. Unmatched junction bases numbered 12, after V lost 10 bases and J lost 5 bases. CDR3 length: 15 residues. The germline CDR1 and CDR2 sequences are ENHRY and SYGVKD. The CDR3: CATIPSGAHNNEQFF. The CDR3 DNA follows: TGTGCCACCATCCCTAGCGGGGCCCATAACAATGAGCAGTTCTTC.

The chain couples TRBV20-1 to TRBJ2-5; 12 positions agree with TRBD2. Losses at the gene ends were 4 bases for V and 6 bases for J; bases not matched to a gene: 9. Germline loops: CDR1 DFQATT, CDR2 SNEGSKA (reference sequence). CDR3 size: 15 residues. CDR3 bases: TGCAGTGCTACAAAAGGGACTAGCGGGCTGAAGACCCAGTACTTC. Encoded protein: CSATKGTSGLKTQYF.

The rearrangement uses TRBV12-3 or TRBV12-4 and TRBJ2-5; the D gene is possibly TRBD2 (5 bases). Judging by the DNA end, TRBJ2-7 fits better; the J call may be wrong. The CDR3 totals 13 residues. The DNA of the CDR3 is TGTGCCAGCAGTTTACCCGGGATCGACGAGCAGTACTTC. Translating gives CASSLPGIDEQYF.

Of note for this clonotype: A much larger clonotype is one base distant, so this may be a read error. The chain combines TRBV7-2 with TRBJ2-5; 10 bases match TRBD2. With V trimmed by 1 base and J by 5 bases, 10 bases remained unmatched. This CDR3 is built from 17 residues. CDR1 is SGHTA, CDR2 FQGNSA, per germline. DNA of the CDR3: TGTGCCAGCAGCTTAGATTCTGCTAGCGGGAGTACGGAGACCCAGTACTTC. Protein sequence: CASSLDSASGSTETQYF. Supplemented by reference TRBV7-2 and TRBJ2-5, the full variable domain reads GAGVSQSPSNKVTEKGKDVELRCDPISGHTALYWYRQSLGQGLEFLIYFQGNSAPDKSGLPSDRFSAERTGGSVSTLTIQRTQQEDSAVYLCASSLDSASGSTETQYFGPGTRLLVL.

This sequence joins TRBV6-6 and TRBJ2-5; a possible D gene is TRBD1 (6 bases). The J call is in doubt because the DNA end fits TRBJ2-1 better. The germline CDR1 and CDR2 sequences are MNHNY and SVGAGI (reference sequence). The length of the CDR3 is 15 residues. In DNA, the CDR3 is TGTGCCAGCTATTCGGGCAGGGGTAGTCAAGAGACCCAGTTCTTC. This gives the protein CASYSGRGSQETQFF.

Only a few counts were recorded for this clonotype. The V gene is TRBV7-2, the J gene TRBJ2-5; TRBD2 matches at 7 bases. V lost 2 bases, J lost 3 bases, and 9 bases stayed unmatched. This CDR3 has 16 amino acids. CDR1 SGHTA and CDR2 FQGNSA come from the germline V gene. This CDR3 reads CASSLQGGRGKETQYF. The CDR3 DNA sequence: TGTGCCAGCAGCTTACAAGGAGGGAGGGGAAAAGAGACCCAGTACTTC.